This TCR beta chain was sequenced for a study of blood T cell repertoires in COVID-19. Background on the study: Sources were T cells, B-cell-depleted T cells, or PBMCs; the material itself was cDNA or gDNA.

A single count supports this clone. Source study methods: Amplification of reference gene primers was used by the study to estimate nucleated cell counts. Assay: immunoSEQ multiplex PCR; the TCRdb copy retains only in-frame clones and omits some. Clone size and V and J calls were adopted from that table, with D and trimming inferred from the DNA. In the table there are about 23,000 clones, around 70% of which are singletons. In germline, CDR1 is SGHAT, CDR2 FQNNGV. The CDR3 loop spans 14 amino acids. V was clipped by 5 bases and J by 4 bases; unmatched bases: 4. The specimen sequenced was peripheral blood. The chain uses TRBV11-2 and TRBJ1-3; 8 bases fit TRBD1. The receptor was derived from a woman of 80 years or more with acute or convalescent COVID-19. The CDR3 loop is CASSHGTGGNTIYF. CDR3 DNA: TGTGCCAGCAGCCACGGGACAGGAGGAAACACCATATATTTT.